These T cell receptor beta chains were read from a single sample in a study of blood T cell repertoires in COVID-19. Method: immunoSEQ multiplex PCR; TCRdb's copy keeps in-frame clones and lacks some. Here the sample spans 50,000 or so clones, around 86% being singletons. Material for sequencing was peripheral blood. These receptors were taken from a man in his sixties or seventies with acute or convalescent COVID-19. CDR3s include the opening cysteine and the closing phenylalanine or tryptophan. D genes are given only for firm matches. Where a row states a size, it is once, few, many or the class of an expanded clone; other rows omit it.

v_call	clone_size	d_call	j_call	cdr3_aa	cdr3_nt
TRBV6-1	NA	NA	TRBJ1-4	CASSEEGTPAVYQLFF	TGTGCCAGCAGTGAAGAAGGGACACCCGCGGTGTATCAACTGTTTTTT
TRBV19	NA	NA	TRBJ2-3	CASSVRASSDTQYF	TGTGCCAGTAGTGTGCGGGCAAGCTCAGATACGCAGTATTTT
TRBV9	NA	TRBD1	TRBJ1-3	CASSVVGGNSGNTIYF	TGTGCCAGCAGCGTAGTAGGGGGCAACTCTGGAAACACCATATATTTT
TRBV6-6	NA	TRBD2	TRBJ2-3	CASSSVGGIADTQYF	TGTGCCAGCAGTTCGGTCGGGGGGATAGCAGATACGCAGTATTTT
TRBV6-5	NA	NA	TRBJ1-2	CASSSTQGNLGYGYTF	TGTGCCAGCAGTTCCACACAGGGAAATCTAGGCTATGGCTACACCTTC
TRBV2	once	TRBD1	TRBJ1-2	CASTTGGAGYTF	TGTGCCAGCACAACAGGGGGGGCTGGCTACACCTTC
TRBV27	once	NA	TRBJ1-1	CASSLPGVLNTEAFF	TGTGCCAGCAGTTTACCAGGGGTGTTGAACACTGAAGCTTTCTTT
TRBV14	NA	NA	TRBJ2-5	CASSQGQTGGETQYF	TGTGCCAGCAGCCAAGGACAGACAGGAGGAGAGACCCAGTACTTC
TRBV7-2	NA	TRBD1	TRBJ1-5	CASSLETGRQPQHF	TGTGCCAGCAGCTTAGAGACAGGGCGGCAGCCCCAGCATTTT
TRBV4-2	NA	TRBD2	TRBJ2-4	CASKPTAGGQGNIQYF	TGTGCCAGCAAACCCACTGCGGGGGGCCAGGGAAACATTCAGTACTTC
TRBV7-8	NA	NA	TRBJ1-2	CASSLGQIYGYTF	TGTGCCAGCAGCTTAGGACAGATCTATGGCTACACCTTC
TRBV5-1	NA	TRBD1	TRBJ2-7	CASSSGTGVTYEQYF	TGCGCCAGCAGCTCTGGGACAGGGGTCACCTACGAGCAGTACTTC
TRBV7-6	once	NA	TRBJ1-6	CASSLAGDSPLHF	TGTGCCAGCAGCCTAGCCGGAGATTCACCCCTCCACTTT
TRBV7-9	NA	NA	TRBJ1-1	CASSLNRAPEAFF	TGTGCCAGCAGCTTAAACAGGGCGCCTGAAGCTTTCTTT
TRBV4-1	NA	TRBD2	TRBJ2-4	CASSQELAGAGNIQYF	TGCGCCAGCAGCCAAGAACTAGCGGGAGCGGGAAACATTCAGTACTTC
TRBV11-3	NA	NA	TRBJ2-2	CASSFRRGNTGELFF	TGTGCCAGCAGCTTTAGAAGGGGCAACACCGGGGAGCTGTTTTTT
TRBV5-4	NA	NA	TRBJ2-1	CASTIGGALGGFGEQFF	TGTGCCAGCACCATTGGAGGGGCCCTGGGTGGGTTCGGTGAGCAGTTCTTC
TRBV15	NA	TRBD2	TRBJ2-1	CATSRGSSGGQQEQFF	TGTGCCACCAGCAGAGGGTCCAGCGGGGGCCAACAGGAGCAGTTCTTC
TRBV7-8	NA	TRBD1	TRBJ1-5	CASSVDRRQPQHF	TGTGCCAGCAGCGTGGACAGGAGGCAGCCCCAGCATTTT
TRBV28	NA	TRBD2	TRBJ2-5	CASSFSGGQQETQYF	TGTGCCAGCAGTTTTTCGGGGGGGCAGCAAGAGACCCAGTACTTC
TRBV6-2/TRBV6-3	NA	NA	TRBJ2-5	CASSPFTPVKETQYF	TGTGCCAGCAGCCCGTTCACTCCGGTAAAAGAGACCCAGTACTTC
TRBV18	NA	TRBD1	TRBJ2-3	CASSPDRVRDTQYF	TGTGCCAGCTCACCAGACAGGGTACGCGATACGCAGTATTTT
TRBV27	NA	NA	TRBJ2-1	CASSSRVTRTDEQFF	TGTGCCAGCAGTTCCCGGGTTACTCGCACGGATGAGCAGTTCTTC